A selection of T cell receptor beta chains follows, all from one sample in a study of chemoradiotherapy in HPV16-positive cancers. The assay was immunoSEQ multiplex PCR, and TCRdb's table has in-frame clones only and misses some. The table records tens of thousands of clones, around 82% of them present only once. Sequenced material: blood, taken from a patient who underwent chemoradiotherapy. These receptors came from a human donor with HPV-associated anogenital cancer. CDR3s include the opening cysteine and the closing phenylalanine or tryptophan. The order of the fields is D gene, J gene, V gene, clone size, CDR3 DNA, CDR3 protein. A D gene is named only where the DNA matches it firmly. Size tells how often a clone was seen (once, few, many) or the class of an expanded clone, and some rows leave it out.

>-|TRBJ1-2|TRBV5-6|few
TGTGCCAGCAGCCCCGACAGAGACTATGGCTACACCTTC
CASSPDRDYGYTF
>-|TRBJ2-7|TRBV4-1|-
TGCGCCAGCAGCCTAAGATTGGCCCCAACCTACGAGCAGTACTTC
CASSLRLAPTYEQYF
>TRBD1|TRBJ1-2|TRBV4-1|few
TGCGCCAGCAGCCAAGCCGGGACAGGGTCCTATGGCTACACCTTC
CASSQAGTGSYGYTF
>-|TRBJ1-4|TRBV11-2|-
TGTGCCAGCAGCTTAAACTCTGAAAAACTGTTTTTT
CASSLNSEKLFF
>TRBD2|TRBJ2-1|TRBV6-6|-
TGTGCCAGCAGTAGTCAGCGGGGGGGGGCTGAGCAGTTCTTC
CASSSQRGGAEQFF
>-|TRBJ2-5|TRBV11-2|-
TGTGCCAGCAGCTTAGGGTGGCTAGCTCATACGACCCAGTACTTC
CASSLGWLAHTTQYF
>-|TRBJ1-2|TRBV5-8|-
TGTGCCAGCAGCTTGCGGACAGAGAACTATGGCTACACCTTC
CASSLRTENYGYTF
>-|TRBJ1-1|TRBV11-3|-
TGTGCCAGCAGCTTAGATTTTGGGTCGGGAGCTTTCTTT
CASSLDFGSGAFF
>-|TRBJ2-3|TRBV4-3|-
TGCGCCAGCAGCCAAGGTATTCAGGGCCCAGATACGCAGTATTTT
CASSQGIQGPDTQYF
>-|TRBJ1-1|TRBV14|-
TGTGCCAGCAGCCAAGACCCGGCAGGGAAGACTGAAGCTTTCTTT
CASSQDPAGKTEAFF
>TRBD2|TRBJ2-3|TRBV27|-
TGTGCCAGCAGGGATAGCGGGGTGTCTTGGCAGTATTTT
CASRDSGVSWQYF
>TRBD1|TRBJ1-1|TRBV7-2|-
TGTGCCAGCAGGGCGCTCAGGGGGAGGTCTGAAGCTTTCTTT
CASRALRGRSEAFF
>TRBD1|TRBJ1-6|TRBV6-1|-
TGTGCCAACAGAGGGGACAGCTCCTATAATTCACCCCTCCACTTT
CANRGDSSYNSPLHF
>-|TRBJ1-2|TRBV7-3|few
TGTGCCAGCACCCTCATGGGGGGATCAGCTTTCTTC
CASTLMGGSAFF
>-|TRBJ2-2|TRBV5-1|-
TGCGCCAGCAGCCGGTCTGCAGGGACACACACCGGGGAGCTGTTTTTT
CASSRSAGTHTGELFF
>-|TRBJ2-2|TRBV11-2|-
TGTGCCAGCAGCCAAAGGTTGAACGGGGAGCTGTTTTTT
CASSQRLNGELFF
>-|TRBJ2-3|TRBV7-2|few
TGTGCCAGCAGCTTAGTGAAGGGCGCAGATACGCAGTATTTT
CASSLVKGADTQYF
>-|TRBJ1-5|TRBV10-3|once
TGTGCCACCGATCAAGGGGGTGATCAGCCCCAGCATTTT
CATDQGGDQPQHF
>-|TRBJ2-7|TRBV11-2|-
TGTGCCAGCAGCTTAGCTTTCTACGAGCAGTACTTC
CASSLAFYEQYF